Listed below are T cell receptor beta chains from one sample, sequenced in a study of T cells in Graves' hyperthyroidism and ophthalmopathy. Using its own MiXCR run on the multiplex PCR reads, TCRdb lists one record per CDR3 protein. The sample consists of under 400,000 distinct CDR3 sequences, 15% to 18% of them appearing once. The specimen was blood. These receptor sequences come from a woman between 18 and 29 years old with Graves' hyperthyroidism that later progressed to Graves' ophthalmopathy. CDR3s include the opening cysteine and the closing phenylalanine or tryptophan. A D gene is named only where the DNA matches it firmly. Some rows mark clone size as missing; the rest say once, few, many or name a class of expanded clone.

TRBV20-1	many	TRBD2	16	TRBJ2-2	TGCAGTGCTAGCGGCCTGGCGGGAGCAAACACCGGGGAGCTGTTTTTT	CSASGLAGANTGELFF
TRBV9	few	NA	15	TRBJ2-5	TGTGCCAGCAGCAGACGGACCGCCGCCCAAGAGACCCAGTACTTC	CASSRRTAAQETQYF
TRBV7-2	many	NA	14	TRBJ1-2	TGTGCCAGCAGCTTAGTCGCAATGGACATATTCTACACCTTC	CASSLVAMDIFYTF
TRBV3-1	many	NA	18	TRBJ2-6	TGTGCCAGCAGCCCGGTAGCGTATGGTAGCTCTGGGGCCAACGTCCTGACTTTC	CASSPVAYGSSGANVLTF
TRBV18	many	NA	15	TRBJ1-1	TGTGCCAGCTCACCGATCGTTGGCGCAGGGACTGAAGCTTTCTTT	CASSPIVGAGTEAFF
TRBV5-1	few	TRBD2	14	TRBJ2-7	TGCGCCAGCAGGGTAGCGGGAGAGGGGTACGAGCAGTACTTC	CASRVAGEGYEQYF
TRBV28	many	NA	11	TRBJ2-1	TGTGCCAGCAGAGGACCCCGAAGGCAGTTCTTC	CASRGPRRQFF
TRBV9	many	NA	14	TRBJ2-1	TGTGCCAGCAGCGGGATCCCAGCGTGGGGGGAGCAGTTCTTC	CASSGIPAWGEQFF
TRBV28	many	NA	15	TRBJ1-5	TGTGCCAGCAAAAGGAGGGCAGGGGCCTATCAGCCCCAGCATTTT	CASKRRAGAYQPQHF
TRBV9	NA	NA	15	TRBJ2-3	TGTGCCAGCAGCCTGGGACCGAGTGGGACAGATACGCAGTATTTT	CASSLGPSGTDTQYF
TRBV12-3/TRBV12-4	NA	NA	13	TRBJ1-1	TGTGCCAGCAGTTTTAGAGGCCCCACTGAAGCTTTCTTT	CASSFRGPTEAFF
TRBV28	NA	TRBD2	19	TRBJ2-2	TGTGCCAGCAATTTACCACCGGGACTAGCGGGAGGTAATCCCGGGGAGCTGTTTTTT	CASNLPPGLAGGNPGELFF
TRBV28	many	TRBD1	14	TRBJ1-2	TGTGCCAGCAGCGTGGGACAGATAAACTATGGCTACACCTTC	CASSVGQINYGYTF
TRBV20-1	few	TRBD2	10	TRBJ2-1	TGCAGTGCTAGTACTAGCGGGAAGTTCTTC	CSASTSGKFF
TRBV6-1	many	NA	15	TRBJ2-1	TGTGCCAGCAGCCCAGGACCGAGGGGCTACAATGAGCAGTTCTTC	CASSPGPRGYNEQFF
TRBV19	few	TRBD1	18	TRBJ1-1	TGTGCCAGTAGTATCCCAGACAGGGGGCCTACCATGAACACTGAAGCTTTCTTT	CASSIPDRGPTMNTEAFF